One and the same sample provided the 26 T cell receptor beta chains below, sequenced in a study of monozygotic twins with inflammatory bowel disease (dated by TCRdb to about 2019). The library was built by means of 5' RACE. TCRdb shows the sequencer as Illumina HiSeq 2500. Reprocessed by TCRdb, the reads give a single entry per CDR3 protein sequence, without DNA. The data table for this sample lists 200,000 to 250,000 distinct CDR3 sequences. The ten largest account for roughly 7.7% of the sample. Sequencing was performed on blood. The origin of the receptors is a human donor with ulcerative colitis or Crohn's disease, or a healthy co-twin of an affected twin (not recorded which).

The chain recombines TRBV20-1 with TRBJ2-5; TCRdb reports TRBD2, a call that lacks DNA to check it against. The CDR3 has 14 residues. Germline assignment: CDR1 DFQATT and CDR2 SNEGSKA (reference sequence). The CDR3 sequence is CSARASGGRETQYF.

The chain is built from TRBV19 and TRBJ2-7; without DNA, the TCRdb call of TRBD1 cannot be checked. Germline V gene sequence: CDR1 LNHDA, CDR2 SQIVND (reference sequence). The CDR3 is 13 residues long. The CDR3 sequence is CASSIRGQYEQYF.

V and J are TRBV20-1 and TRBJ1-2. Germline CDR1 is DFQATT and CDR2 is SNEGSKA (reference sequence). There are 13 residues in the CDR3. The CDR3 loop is CSASLMLGYGYTF.

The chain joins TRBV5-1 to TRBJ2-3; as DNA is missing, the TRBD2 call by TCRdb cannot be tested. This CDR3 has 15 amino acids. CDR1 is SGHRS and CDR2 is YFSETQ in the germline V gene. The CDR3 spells CASSSGRGPPDTQYF.

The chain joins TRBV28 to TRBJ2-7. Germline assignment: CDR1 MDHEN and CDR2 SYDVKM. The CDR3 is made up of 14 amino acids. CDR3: CASSDPGVSYEQYF.

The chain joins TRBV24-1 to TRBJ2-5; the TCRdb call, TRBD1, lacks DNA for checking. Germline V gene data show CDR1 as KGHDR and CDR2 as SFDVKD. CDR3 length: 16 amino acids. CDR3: CATSEPDRGYQETQYF.

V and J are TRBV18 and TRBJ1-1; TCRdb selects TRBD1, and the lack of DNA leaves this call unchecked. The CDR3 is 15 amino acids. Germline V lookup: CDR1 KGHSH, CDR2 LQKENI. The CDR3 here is CASSPGTGGLTEAFF.

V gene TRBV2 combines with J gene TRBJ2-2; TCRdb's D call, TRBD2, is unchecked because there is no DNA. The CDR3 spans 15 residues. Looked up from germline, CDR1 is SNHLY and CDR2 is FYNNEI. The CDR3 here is CASSPTRVETGELFF.

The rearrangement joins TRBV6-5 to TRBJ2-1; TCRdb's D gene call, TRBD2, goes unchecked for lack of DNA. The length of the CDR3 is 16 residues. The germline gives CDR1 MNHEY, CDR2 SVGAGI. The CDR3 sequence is CASSYRWGLAGYEQFF.

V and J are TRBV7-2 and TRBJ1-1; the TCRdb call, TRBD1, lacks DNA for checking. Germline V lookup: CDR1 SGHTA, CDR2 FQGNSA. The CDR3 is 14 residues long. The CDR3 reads CATPSGQMNTEAFF. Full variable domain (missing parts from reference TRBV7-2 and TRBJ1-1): GAGVSQSPSNKVTEKGKDVELRCDPISGHTALYWYRQSLGQGLEFLIYFQGNSAPDKSGLPSDRFSAERTGGSVSTLTIQRTQQEDSAVYLCATPSGQMNTEAFFGQGTRLTVV.

The CDR3 is CASRQQSTDTQYF. The V call is TRBV19, the J call TRBJ2-3. This CDR3 spans 13 amino acids. The germline V gene has CDR1 LNHDA and CDR2 SQIVND (reference sequence).

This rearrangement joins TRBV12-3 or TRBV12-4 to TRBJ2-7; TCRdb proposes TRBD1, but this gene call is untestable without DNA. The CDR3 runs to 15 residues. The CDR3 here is CASSPGTEGSYEQYF.

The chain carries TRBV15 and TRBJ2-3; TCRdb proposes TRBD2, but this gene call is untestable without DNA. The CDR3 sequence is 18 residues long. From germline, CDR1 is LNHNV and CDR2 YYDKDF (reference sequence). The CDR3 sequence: CATSSLLNSGSWKDTQYF.

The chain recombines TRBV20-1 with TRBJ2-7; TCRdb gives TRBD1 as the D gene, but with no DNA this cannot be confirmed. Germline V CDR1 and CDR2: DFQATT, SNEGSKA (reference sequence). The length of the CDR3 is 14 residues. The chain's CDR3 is CSAMDRLSSYEQYF.

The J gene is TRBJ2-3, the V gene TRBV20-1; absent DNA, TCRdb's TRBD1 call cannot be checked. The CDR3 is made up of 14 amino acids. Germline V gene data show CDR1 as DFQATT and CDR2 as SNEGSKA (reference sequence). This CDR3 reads CSAKRGPGTDTQYF.

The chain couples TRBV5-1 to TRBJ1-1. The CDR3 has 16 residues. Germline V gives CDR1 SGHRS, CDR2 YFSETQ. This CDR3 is CASSWRWETQNTEAFF.

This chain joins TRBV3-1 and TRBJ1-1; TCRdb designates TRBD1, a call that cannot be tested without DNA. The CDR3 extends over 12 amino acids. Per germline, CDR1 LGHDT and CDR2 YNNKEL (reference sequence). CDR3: CASSQTGPEAFF.

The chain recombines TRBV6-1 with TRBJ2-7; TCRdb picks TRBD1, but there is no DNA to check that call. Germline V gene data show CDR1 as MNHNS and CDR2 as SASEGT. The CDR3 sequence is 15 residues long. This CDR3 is CASRPPGTAQSEQYF.

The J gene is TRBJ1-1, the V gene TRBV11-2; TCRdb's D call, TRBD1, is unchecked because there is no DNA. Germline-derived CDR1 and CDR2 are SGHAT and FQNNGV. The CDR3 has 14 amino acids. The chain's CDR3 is CASSFRGGPTEAFF.

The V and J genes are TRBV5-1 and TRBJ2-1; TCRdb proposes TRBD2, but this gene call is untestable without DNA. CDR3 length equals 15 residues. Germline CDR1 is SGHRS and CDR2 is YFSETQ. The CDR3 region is CASSLRTSGSYEQFF.

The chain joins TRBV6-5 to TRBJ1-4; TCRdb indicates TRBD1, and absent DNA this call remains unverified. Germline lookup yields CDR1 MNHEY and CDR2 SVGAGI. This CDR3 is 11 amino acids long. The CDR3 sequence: CASSEGRKLFF.

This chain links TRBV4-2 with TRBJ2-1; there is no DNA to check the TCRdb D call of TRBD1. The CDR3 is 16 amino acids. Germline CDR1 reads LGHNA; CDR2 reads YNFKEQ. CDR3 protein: CASSRAGTGRSVEQFF.

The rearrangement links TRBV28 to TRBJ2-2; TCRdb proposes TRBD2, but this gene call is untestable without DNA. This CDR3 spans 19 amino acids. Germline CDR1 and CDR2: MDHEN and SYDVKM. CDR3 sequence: CASHVGTSGRGANTGELFF.

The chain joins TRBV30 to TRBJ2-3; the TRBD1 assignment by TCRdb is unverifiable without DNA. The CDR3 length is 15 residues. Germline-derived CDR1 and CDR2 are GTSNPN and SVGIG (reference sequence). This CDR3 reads CAWSVFLQVGDTQYF.

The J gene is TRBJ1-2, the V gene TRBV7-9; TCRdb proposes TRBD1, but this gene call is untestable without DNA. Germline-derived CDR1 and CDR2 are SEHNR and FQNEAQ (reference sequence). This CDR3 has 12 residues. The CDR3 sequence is CASSPGRNGYTF.

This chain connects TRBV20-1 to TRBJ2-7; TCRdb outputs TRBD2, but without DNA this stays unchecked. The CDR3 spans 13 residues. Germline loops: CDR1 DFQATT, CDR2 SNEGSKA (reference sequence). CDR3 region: CSLPSGVTYEQYF.